The clone carrying this T cell receptor (beta chain) was observed a few times. The CDR3 totals 16 residues. The V gene's germline CDR1 is GTSNPN and CDR2 SVGIG (reference sequence). V shed 0 bases and J shed 1 base, with 12 bases lying between them. TCRdb keeps only in-frame clones here, not all; method: immunoSEQ multiplex PCR. The sample records under 300,000 clones, 70% to 90% being singletons. This record comes from a study of blood T cell repertoires in COVID-19. The chain couples TRBV30 to TRBJ2-2, with a weak D call TRBD1 (5 bases). This clonotype was obtained from a man younger than 40 who had recovered from COVID-19. The sample consisted of peripheral blood. CDR3 amino acids: CAWSVLGQLNTGELFF. CDR3 DNA sequence: TGTGCCTGGAGTGTACTCGGACAATTGAACACCGGGGAGCTGTTTTTT.